This T cell receptor beta chain originates from a study of cytomegalovirus exposure and HLA in healthy donors. Whole-study context: As released early, the data held some 85 million unique TCRs from HLA-typed donors. General study points: HLA-A and HLA-B allele assignments for most subjects were reportedly predicted accurately using TCR beta sequences. Being indistinguishable, some V segments were excluded, TRBV6-2 and TRBV6-3 among them. Rarity characterized most TCR sequences, yet some public TCRs appeared in many donors.

Use of 60 Vbeta and 13 Jbeta primers characterized the PCR. Assay: immunoSEQ multiplex PCR; the TCRdb copy retains only in-frame clones and omits some. The sample has tens of thousands of clones, roughly 63% seen once. This CDR3 is built from 15 residues. Trimming left V 4 bases short and J 4 bases short, with 11 bases between. Germline values: CDR1 SEHNR, CDR2 FQNEAQ (reference sequence). On this clone itself: Its antigen remains unknown.

The source is a woman in her 50s in good health and CMV-seropositive. V and J are TRBV7-9 and TRBJ2-6; D is perhaps TRBD1 (5 bases). The sequenced sample consisted of PBMCs. CDR3 protein: CASSSRVLGANVLTF. The CDR3 coding sequence is TGTGCCAGCAGCTCCAGGGTTCTCGGGGCCAACGTCCTGACTTTC.